These 4 T cell receptor beta chains originate from one sample sequenced in a study of spatial heterogeneity in lung cancer. Findings of the study overall: Tumoral mutation counts were tracked by counts of expanded intratumoral alpha and beta TCRs.

TCRdb re-derived calls from the 5' RACE reads in MiXCR, one entry per CDR3 protein. The sample comprises over 8,500 distinct CDR3 sequences, more than 4.5% of which are singletons, and around 12% rests with the top ten. The time point is: sample taken at primary tumor resection. The antigens these receptors bind are not known. The source was lung tumor tissue, collected at surgery. The origin of the receptors is a male donor with early-stage non-small cell lung cancer.

This clonotype is medium-sized in the sample. The library was designed around alpha chains, so this beta chain is a stray read whose abundance carries little weight. V gene TRBV9 combines with J gene TRBJ2-1; D is unresolved. Germline assignment: CDR1 SGDLS and CDR2 YYNGEE. The CDR3 runs to 13 residues. V dropped 0 bases and J dropped 6 bases, with 7 bases sitting between them. The CDR3 DNA sequence: TGTGCCAGCAGCGTAGTTGCGGCCAATGAGCAGTTCTTC. It yields the protein CASSVVAANEQFF.

This clonotype was counted at least ten times. The library was prepared for alpha chains; this beta chain is a stray read, so its frequency means little. This chain uses TRBV20-1 with TRBJ2-1; 8 bases line up with TRBD2. J was trimmed by 5 bases and V by 5 bases; bases with no gene match: 8. The CDR3 loop spans 14 amino acids. Germline CDR1 is DFQATT and CDR2 is SNEGSKA (reference sequence). The CDR3 spells CSALSGRNDNEQFF. As DNA, the CDR3 is TGCAGTGCTCTGAGCGGGAGAAATGACAATGAGCAGTTCTTC.

With respect to this clonotype: Little can be read into the size of this beta chain, an off-target read in a library designed for alpha chains. The genes are TRBV3-1 and TRBJ2-5, with a tentative D call TRBD1 (5 bases). From germline, CDR1 is LGHDT and CDR2 YNNKEL (reference sequence). This CDR3 contains 16 residues. The V end lost 1 base, the J end lost 5 bases, and 17 bases lay between the germline ends. The CDR3 is CASSQGSGKGGETQYF. The CDR3 region has the DNA TGTGCCAGCAGCCAAGGCTCAGGGAAGGGTGGTGAGACCCAGTACTTC.

This clonotype was detected many times. As an off-target read in a library built for alpha chains, this beta chain has a frequency of little significance. The chain employs TRBV10-2 and TRBJ2-7; D unclear. Germline CDR1 and CDR2: WSHSY and SAAADI. Trimming left V 1 base short and J 7 bases short, with 8 bases between. The CDR3 loop spans 12 amino acids. The CDR3 nucleotides read TGCGCCAGCAGTGAGTACAGTCGAGAGCAGTACTTC. Protein: CASSEYSREQYF.